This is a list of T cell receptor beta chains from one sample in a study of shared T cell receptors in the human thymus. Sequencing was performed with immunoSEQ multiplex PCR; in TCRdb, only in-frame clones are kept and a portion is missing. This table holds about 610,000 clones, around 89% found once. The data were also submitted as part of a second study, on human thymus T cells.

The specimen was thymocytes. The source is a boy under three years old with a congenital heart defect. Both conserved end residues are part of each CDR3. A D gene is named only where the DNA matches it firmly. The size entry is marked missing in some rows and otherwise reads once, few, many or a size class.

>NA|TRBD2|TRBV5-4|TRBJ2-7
CASAPWSGPTSGTAEQYF
TGTGCCAGCGCTCCCTGGTCAGGTCCGACTAGCGGGACAGCCGAGCAGTACTTC
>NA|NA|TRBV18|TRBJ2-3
CASSRTTDTQYF
TGTGCCAGCTCCCGAACTACAGATACGCAGTATTTT
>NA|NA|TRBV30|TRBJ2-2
CAWSHQDTGELFF
TGTGCCTGGAGCCATCAGGATACCGGGGAGCTGTTTTTT
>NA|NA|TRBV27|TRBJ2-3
CASRLIRTDTSTDTQYF
TGTGCCAGCAGACTTATCCGGACAGACACATCCACAGATACGCAGTATTTT
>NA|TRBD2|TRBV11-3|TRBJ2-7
CASSRRGRDYEQYF
TGTGCCAGCAGCCGCCGAGGGAGGGACTACGAGCAGTACTTC
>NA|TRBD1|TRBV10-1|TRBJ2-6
CASSAGTGGGGANVLTF
TGCGCCAGCAGTGCCGGGACAGGGGGTGGTGGGGCCAACGTCCTGACTTTC
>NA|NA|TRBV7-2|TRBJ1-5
CASSFGGFQPQHF
TGTGCCAGCAGCTTCGGGGGGTTTCAGCCCCAGCATTTT
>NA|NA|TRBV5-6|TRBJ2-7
CASSLVSVSSYEQYF
TGTGCCAGCAGCTTGGTGTCTGTTAGCTCCTACGAGCAGTACTTC
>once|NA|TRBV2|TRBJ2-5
CASSELGTRKETQYF
TGTGCCAGCAGCGAACTGGGGACAAGGAAAGAGACCCAGTACTTC
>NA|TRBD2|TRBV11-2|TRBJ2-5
CASSLDVLAGGQKGETQYF
TGTGCCAGCAGCTTAGATGTGCTAGCGGGAGGGCAGAAGGGTGAGACCCAGTACTTC
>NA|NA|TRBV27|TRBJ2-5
CASRAGFVTSGPTGGETQYF
TGTGCCAGCCGAGCTGGGTTTGTGACTAGCGGTCCAACAGGGGGAGAGACCCAGTACTTC
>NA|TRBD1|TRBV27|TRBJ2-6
CASRLYGGQGILGANVLTF
TGTGCCAGCAGGCTTTATGGTGGACAGGGGATACTGGGGGCCAACGTCCTGACTTTC
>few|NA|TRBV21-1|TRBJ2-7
CASSPIKDRGPSSYEQYF
TGTGCCAGCAGCCCGATCAAAGACAGGGGTCCGAGCTCCTACGAGCAGTACTTC
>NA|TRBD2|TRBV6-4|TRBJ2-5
CASSDSWTSDLKTQYF
TGTGCCAGCAGTGACTCCTGGACTAGCGACTTAAAGACCCAGTACTTC
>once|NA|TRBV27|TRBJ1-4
CASSRKRTPGYEKLFF
TGTGCCAGCAGTCGCAAGAGGACCCCGGGGTATGAAAAACTGTTTTTT
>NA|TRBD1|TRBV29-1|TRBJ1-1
CSVAQNRGLTEAFF
TGCAGCGTCGCACAGAACAGGGGGCTGACTGAAGCTTTCTTT
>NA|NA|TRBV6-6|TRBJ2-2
CASSPSTRDPGELFF
TGTGCCAGCAGTCCATCGACTAGGGACCCCGGGGAGCTGTTTTTT
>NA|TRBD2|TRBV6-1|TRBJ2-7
CASSVSGRANEQYF
TGTGCCAGCAGTGTTAGCGGGAGGGCCAACGAGCAGTACTTC
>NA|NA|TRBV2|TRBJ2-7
CASSEKGDGGSPQYF
TGTGCCAGCAGTGAAAAGGGCGACGGGGGTAGCCCGCAGTACTTC
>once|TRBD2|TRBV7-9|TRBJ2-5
CASSLGAGEETQYF
TGTGCCAGCAGCTTAGGGGCGGGGGAAGAGACCCAGTACTTC
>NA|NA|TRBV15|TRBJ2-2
CATSSQGSGTGELFF
TGTGCCACCAGCAGCCAGGGGAGTGGCACCGGGGAGCTGTTTTTT
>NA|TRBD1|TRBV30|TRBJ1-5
CAWRAGTGRNQPQHF
TGTGCCTGGAGGGCCGGGACAGGGCGCAATCAGCCCCAGCATTTT
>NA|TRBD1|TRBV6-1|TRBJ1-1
CASTRTGADTEAFF
TGTGCCAGCACGAGGACAGGGGCGGACACTGAAGCTTTCTTT
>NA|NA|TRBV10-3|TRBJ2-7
CAISESELATTYEQYF
TGTGCCATCAGTGAGTCGGAACTAGCCACGACCTACGAGCAGTACTTC